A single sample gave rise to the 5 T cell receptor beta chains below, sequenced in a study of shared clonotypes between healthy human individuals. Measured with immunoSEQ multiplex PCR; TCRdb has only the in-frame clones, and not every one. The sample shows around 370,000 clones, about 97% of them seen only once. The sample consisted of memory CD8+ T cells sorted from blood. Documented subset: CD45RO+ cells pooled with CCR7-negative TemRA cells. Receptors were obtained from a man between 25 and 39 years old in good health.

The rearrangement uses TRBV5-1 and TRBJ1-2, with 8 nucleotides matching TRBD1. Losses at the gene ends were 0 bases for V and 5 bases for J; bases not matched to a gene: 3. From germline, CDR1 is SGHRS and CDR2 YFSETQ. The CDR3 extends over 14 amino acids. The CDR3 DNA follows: TGCGCCAGCAGCTTGGGCGACAGGGGATATGGCTACACCTTC. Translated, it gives CASSLGDRGYGYTF.

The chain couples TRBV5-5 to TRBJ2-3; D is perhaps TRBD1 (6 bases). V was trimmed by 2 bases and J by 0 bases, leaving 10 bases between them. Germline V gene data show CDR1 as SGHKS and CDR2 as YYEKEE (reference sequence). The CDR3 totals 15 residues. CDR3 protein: CASSFYRESTDTQYF. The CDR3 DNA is TGTGCCAGCAGCTTCTACAGGGAAAGCACAGATACGCAGTATTTT.

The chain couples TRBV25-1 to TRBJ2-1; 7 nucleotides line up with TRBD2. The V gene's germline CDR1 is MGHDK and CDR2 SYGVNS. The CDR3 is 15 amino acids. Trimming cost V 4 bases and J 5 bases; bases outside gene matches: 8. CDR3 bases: TGTGCCAGCAGTGGCGGGTGGGAGGGAGACAATGAGCAGTTCTTC. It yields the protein CASSGGWEGDNEQFF.

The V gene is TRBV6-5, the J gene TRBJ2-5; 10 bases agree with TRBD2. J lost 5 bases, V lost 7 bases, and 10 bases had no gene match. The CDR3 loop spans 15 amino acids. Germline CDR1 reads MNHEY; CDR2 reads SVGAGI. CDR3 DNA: TGTGCCAGCAAACTAGCACGAGCGGGAGGGGAGACCCAGTACTTC. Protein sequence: CASKLARAGGETQYF.

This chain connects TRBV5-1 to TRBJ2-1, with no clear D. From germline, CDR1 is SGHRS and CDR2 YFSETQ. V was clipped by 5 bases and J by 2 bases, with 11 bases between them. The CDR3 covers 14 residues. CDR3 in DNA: TGCGCCAGCAGGGCTTGGGTGGCCTACAATGAGCAGTTCTTC. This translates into CASRAWVAYNEQFF.